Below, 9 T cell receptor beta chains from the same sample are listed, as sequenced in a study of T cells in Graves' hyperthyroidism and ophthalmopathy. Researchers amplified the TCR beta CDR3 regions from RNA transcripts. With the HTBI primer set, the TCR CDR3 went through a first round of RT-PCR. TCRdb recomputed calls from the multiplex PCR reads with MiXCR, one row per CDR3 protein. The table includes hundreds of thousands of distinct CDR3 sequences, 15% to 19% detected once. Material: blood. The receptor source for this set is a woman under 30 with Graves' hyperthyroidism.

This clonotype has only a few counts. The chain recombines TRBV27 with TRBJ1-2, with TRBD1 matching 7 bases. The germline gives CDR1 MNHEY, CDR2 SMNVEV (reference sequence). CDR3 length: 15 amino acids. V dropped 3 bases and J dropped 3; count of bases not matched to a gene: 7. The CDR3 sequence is CASSLGAGGYYGYTF. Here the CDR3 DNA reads TGTGCCAGCAGTTTGGGGGCAGGGGGTTACTATGGCTACACCTTC.

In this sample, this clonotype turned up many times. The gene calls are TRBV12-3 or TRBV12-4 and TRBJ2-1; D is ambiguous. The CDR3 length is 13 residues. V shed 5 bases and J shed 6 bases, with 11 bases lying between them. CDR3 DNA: TGTGCCAGCAGTGGGAAGGGTCCCAATGAGCAGTTCTTC. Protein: CASSGKGPNEQFF.

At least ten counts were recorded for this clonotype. CDR3 bases: TGTGCCAGCAGCCAAGATTGGCAGGTCCCTTACTACGAGCAGTACTTC. Encoded protein: CASSQDWQVPYYEQYF. This chain uses TRBV4-2 with TRBJ2-7; D is unresolved. CDR3 length equals 16 residues. CDR1 is LGHNA, CDR2 YNFKEQ, per germline. Trimming left V 0 bases short and J 3 bases short, with 15 bases between.

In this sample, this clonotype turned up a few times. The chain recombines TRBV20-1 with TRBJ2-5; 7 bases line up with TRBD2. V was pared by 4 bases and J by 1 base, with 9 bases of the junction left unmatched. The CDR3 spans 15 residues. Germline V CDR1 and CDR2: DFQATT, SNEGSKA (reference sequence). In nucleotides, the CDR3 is TGCAGTGCTACGGGCCAGCGGGAACCCCAAGAGACCCAGTACTTC. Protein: CSATGQREPQETQYF.

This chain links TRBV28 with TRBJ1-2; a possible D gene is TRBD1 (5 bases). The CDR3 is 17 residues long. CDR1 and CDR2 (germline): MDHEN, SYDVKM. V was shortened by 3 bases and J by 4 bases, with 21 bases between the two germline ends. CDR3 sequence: CASSFDPGQALSYGYTF. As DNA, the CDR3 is TGTGCCAGCAGTTTTGATCCTGGACAAGCTCTCTCCTATGGCTACACCTTC.

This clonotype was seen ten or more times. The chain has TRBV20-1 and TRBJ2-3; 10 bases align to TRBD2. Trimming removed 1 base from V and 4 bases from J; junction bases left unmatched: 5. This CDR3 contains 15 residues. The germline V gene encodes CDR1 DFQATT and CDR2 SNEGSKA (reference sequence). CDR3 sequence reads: CSARVLAGVSDTQYF. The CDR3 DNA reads TGCAGTGCTAGAGTCCTAGCGGGAGTTTCAGATACGCAGTATTTT.

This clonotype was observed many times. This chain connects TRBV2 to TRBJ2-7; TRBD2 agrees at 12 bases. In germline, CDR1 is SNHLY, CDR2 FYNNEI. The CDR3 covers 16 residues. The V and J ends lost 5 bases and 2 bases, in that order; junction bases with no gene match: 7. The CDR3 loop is CASSTLTSGGPYEQYF. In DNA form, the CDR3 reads TGTGCCAGCAGTACCCTGACTAGCGGGGGACCCTACGAGCAGTACTTC.

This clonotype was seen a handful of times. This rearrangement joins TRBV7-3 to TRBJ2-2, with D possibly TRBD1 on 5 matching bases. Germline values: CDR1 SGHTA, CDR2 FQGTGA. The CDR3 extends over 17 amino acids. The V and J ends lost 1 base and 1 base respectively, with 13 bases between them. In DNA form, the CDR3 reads TGTGCCAGCAGCTTAATTGGGGCCACGATGAACACCGGGGAGCTGTTTTTT. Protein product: CASSLIGATMNTGELFF. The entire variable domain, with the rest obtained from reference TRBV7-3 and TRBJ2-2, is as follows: GAGVSQTPSNKVTEKGKYVELRCDPISGHTALYWYRQSLGQGPEFLIYFQGTGAADDSGLPNDRFFAVRPEGSVSTLKIQRTERGDSAVYLCASSLIGATMNTGELFFGEGSRLTVL.

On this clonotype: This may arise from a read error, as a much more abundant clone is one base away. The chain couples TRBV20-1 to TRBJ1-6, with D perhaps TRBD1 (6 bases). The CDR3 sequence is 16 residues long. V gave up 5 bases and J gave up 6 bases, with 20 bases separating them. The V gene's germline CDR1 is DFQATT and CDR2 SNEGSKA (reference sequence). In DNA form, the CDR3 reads TGCAGTGCTGGACGGGGGGACATCTCCCGTAATTCACCCCTCCACTTT. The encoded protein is CSAGRGDISRNSPLHF.